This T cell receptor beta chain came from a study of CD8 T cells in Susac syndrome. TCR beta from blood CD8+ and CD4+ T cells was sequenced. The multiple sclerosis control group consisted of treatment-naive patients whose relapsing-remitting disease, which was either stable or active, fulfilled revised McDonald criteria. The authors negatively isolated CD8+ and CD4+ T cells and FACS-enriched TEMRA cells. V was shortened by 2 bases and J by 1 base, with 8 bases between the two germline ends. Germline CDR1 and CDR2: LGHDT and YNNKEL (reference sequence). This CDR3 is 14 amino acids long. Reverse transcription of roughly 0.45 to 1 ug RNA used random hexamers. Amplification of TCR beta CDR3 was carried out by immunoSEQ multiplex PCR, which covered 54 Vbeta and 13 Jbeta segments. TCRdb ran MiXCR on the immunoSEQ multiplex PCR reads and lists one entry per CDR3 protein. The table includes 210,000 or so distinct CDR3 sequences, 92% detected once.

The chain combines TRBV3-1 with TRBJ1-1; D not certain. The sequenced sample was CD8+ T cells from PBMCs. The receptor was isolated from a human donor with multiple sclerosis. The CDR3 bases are TGTGCCAGCAGCCAACGGGGATGGAACACTGAAGCTTTCTTT. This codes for CASSQRGWNTEAFF. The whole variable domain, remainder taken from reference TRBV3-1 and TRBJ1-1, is DTAVSQTPKYLVTQMGNDKSIKCEQNLGHDTMYWYKQDSKKFLKIMFSYNNKELIINETVPNRFSPKSPDKAHLNLHINSLELGDSAVYFCASSQRGWNTEAFFGQGTRLTVV.